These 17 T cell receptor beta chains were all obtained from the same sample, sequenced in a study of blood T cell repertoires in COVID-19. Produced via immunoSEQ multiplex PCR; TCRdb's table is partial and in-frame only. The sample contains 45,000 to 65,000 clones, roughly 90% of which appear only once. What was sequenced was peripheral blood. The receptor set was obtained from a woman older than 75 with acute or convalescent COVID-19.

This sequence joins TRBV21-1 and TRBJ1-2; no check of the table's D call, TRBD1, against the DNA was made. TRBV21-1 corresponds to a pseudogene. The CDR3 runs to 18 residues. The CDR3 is CASSKGGQDLGPNYGYTF. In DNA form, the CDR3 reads TGTGCCAGCAGCAAAGGGGGACAGGACCTAGGTCCTAACTATGGCTACACCTTC.

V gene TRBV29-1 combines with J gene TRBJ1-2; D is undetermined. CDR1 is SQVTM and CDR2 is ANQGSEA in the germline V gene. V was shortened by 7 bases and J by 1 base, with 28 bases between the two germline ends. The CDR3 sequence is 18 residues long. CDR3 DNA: TGCAGCGCCAACACCCCGGCTCGAGGGCGCGGGGATAACTATGGCTACACCTTC. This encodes CSANTPARGRGDNYGYTF.

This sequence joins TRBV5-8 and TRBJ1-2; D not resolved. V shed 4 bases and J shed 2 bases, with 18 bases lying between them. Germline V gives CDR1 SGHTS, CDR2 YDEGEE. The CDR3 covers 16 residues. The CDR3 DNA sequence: TGTGCCAGCAGCCCTCTGCGGCCCGCCCGGAACTATGGCTACACCTTC. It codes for CASSPLRPARNYGYTF.

The chain's CDR3 is CASSKREFETQYF. The CDR3 DNA reads TGTGCCAGCAGTAAGCGGGAGTTTGAGACCCAGTACTTC. The chain uses TRBV6-5 and TRBJ2-5; 8 bases are shared with TRBD2. In germline, CDR1 is MNHEY, CDR2 SVGAGI. The ends lost 5 bases at V and 5 bases at J; junction bases unmatched: 4. The CDR3 length is 13 residues.

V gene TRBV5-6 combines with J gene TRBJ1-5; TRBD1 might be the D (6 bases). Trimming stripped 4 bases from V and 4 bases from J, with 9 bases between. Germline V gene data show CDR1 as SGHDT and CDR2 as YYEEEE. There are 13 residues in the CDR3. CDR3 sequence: CASSKGQNQPQHF. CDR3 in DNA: TGTGCCAGCAGCAAAGGACAGAATCAGCCCCAGCATTTT.

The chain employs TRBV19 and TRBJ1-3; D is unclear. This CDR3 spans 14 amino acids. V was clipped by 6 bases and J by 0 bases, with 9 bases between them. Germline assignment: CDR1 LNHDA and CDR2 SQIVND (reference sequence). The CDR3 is CASRAVSSGNTIYF. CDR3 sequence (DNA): TGTGCCAGTAGGGCTGTCAGCTCTGGAAACACCATATATTTT.

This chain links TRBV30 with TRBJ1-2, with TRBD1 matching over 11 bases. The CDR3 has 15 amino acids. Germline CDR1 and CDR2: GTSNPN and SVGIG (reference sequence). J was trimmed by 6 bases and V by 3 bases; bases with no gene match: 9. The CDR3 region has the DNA TGTGCCTGGAGACCCAGGACAGGGGGCAGGGATGGCTACACCTTC. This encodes CAWRPRTGGRDGYTF.

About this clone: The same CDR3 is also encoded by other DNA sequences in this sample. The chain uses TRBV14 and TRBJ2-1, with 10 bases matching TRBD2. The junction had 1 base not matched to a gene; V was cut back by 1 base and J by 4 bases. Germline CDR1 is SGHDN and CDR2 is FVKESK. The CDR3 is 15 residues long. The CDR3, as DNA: TGTGCCAGCAGCCAAGGGACTAGCGGATACAATGAGCAGTTCTTC. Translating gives CASSQGTSGYNEQFF.

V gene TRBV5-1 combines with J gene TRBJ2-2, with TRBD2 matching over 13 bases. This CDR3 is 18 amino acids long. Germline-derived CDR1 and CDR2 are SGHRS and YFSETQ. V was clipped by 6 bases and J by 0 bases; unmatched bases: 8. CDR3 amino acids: CASKPGLAGYPNTGELFF. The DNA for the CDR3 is TGCGCCAGCAAACCGGGACTAGCGGGATATCCGAACACCGGGGAGCTGTTTTTT.

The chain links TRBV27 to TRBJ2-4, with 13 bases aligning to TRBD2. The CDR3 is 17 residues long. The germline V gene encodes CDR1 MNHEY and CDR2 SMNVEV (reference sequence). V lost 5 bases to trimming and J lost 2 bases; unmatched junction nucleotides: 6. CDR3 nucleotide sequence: TGTGCCAGCAGTAAACTAGCGGGAGGGCAGACCAAAAACATTCAGTACTTC. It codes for CASSKLAGGQTKNIQYF.

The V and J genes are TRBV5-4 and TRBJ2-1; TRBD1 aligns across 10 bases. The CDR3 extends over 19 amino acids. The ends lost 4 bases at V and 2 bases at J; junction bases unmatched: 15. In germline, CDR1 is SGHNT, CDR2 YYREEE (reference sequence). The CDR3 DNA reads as TGTGCCAGCAGCGCTCTCGGGACAGGGGACGGGAGGGCCTACAATGAGCAGTTCTTC. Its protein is CASSALGTGDGRAYNEQFF.

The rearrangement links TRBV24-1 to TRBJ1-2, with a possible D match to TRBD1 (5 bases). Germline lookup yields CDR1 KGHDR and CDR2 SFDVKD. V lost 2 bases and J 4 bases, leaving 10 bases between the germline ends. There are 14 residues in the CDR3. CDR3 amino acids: CATSDSARAYGYTF. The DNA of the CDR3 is TGTGCCACCAGTGATTCCGCCAGGGCCTATGGCTACACCTTC.

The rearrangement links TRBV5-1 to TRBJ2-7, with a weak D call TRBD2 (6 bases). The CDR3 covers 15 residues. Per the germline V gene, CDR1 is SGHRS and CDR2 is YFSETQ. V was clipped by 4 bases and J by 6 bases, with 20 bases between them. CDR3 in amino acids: CASSAGGGSDGEQYF. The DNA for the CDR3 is TGCGCCAGCAGCGCAGGAGGAGGGTCCGACGGCGAGCAGTACTTC. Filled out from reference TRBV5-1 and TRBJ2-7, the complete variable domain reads KAGVTQTPRYLIKTRGQQVTLSCSPISGHRSVSWYQQTPGQGLQFLFEYFSETQRNKGNFPGRFSGRQFSNSRSEMNVSTLELGDSALYLCASSAGGGSDGEQYFGPGTRLTVT.

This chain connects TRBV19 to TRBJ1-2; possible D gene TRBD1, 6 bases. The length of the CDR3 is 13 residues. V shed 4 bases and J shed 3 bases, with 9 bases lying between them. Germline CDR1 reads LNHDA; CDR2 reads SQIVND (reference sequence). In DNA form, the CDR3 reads TGTGCCAGTAGTACATACAGGGACTATGGCTACACCTTC. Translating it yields CASSTYRDYGYTF.

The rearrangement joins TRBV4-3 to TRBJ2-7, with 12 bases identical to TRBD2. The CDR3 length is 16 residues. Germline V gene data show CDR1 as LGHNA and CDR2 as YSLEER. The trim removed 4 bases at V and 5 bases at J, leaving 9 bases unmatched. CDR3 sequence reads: CASSPRLAGGPHEQYF. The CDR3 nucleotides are TGCGCCAGCAGCCCGCGGCTAGCGGGAGGGCCCCACGAGCAGTACTTC.

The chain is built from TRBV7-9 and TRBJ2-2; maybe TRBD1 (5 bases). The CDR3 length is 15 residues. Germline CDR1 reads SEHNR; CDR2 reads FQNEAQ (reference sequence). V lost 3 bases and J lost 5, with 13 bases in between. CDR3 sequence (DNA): TGTGCCAGCAGCTTCCAGGGAATGCCTACCGGGGAGCTGTTTTTT. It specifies CASSFQGMPTGELFF.

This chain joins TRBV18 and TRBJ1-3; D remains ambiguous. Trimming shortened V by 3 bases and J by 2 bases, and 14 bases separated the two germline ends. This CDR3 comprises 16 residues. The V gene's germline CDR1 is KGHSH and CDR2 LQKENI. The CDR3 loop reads CASSPSYASTGNTIYF. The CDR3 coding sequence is TGTGCCAGCTCACCCAGTTATGCTTCCACTGGAAACACCATATATTTT.